This T cell receptor beta chain was documented in a study of CXCR3-negative and CXCR3-positive naive CD8 T cells. Study-wide background: A total of 150 million or so TRB reads was generated, with about 1.5 +/- 0.3 million per library.

Overall study results and limits: Naive cells, whether CXCR3-negative or CXCR3-positive, had similar TRBV-TRBJ usage, while memory cells differed. Comparably high diversity was seen in both naive subsets, and much lower diversity in memory CD8+ cells. TRB CDR3s of CXCR3-positive naive cells were more hydrophobic than those of CXCR3-negative naive cells.

Its frequency marks this clonotype as medium-sized. Its antigen is still unknown. Looked up from germline, CDR1 is SQVTM and CDR2 is ANQGSEA. The CDR3 runs 11 residues. The authors made the TRB cDNA libraries by 5' RACE using UMI labels. TCRdb reprocessed the 5' RACE reads; each CDR3 protein has one entry and no DNA is given. This sample's clone table lists around 5,000 distinct CDR3 sequences. The TCR sequence derives from a human donor in good health. Some clones in this sample may be carry-over from other donors' samples. This sequence joins TRBV29-1 and TRBJ1-1; the D gene TCRdb calls, TRBD1, cannot be checked with no DNA. Sequencing input: naive CXCR3- CD8+ T cells from blood. The sample's subset: CD45RO-CCR7+CD27+CD95- naive CD8+ T cells lacking CXCR3 (TNR3-). The chain's CDR3 is CSVSSPWEAFF.